These 31 T cell receptor beta chains were sequenced from one sample in a study of blood T cell repertoires in COVID-19. Clones were read by immunoSEQ multiplex PCR, and TCRdb kept only the in-frame ones, dropping some. The table lists roughly 160,000 clones, about 88% of them singletons. The sequencing sample was made of peripheral blood. These receptors were taken from a woman between 45 and 60 years old with COVID-19, enrolled during active disease.

The V call is TRBV7-3, the J call TRBJ2-5; 8 bases map to TRBD1. The CDR3 covers 18 residues. The J segment lost 2 bases and the V segment lost 4 bases, leaving 15 bases of the junction unmatched. Germline CDR1 SGHTA, CDR2 FQGTGA. Here the CDR3 reads CASSSQPGQGTDQETQYF. CDR3 in DNA: TGTGCCAGCAGCTCACAACCAGGACAGGGAACGGATCAAGAGACCCAGTACTTC. Based on the CDR3 plus reference TRBV7-3 and TRBJ2-5, the full variable domain is GAGVSQTPSNKVTEKGKYVELRCDPISGHTALYWYRQSLGQGPEFLIYFQGTGAADDSGLPNDRFFAVRPEGSVSTLKIQRTERGDSAVYLCASSSQPGQGTDQETQYFGPGTRLLVL.

The V and J genes are TRBV3-1 (or the pseudogene TRBV3-2) and TRBJ1-2; 8 nucleotides align to TRBD1. CDR3 size: 16 residues. V trimming: 2 bases; J trimming: 0 bases; junction bases outside the gene matches: 5. The germline V gene encodes CDR1 LGHDT and CDR2 YNNKEL (reference sequence). CDR3 nucleotides: TGTGCCAGCAGCCAAAACTGGGACAGGTCTAACTATGGCTACACCTTC. Its protein is CASSQNWDRSNYGYTF.

This clone appeared a single time. CDR3 amino acids: CASSLDREEEKLFF. CDR3 DNA sequence: TGTGCCAGCTCACTCGACAGGGAGGAAGAAAAACTGTTTTTT. The rearrangement links TRBV18 to TRBJ1-4; 7 nucleotides align to TRBD1. Per the germline V gene, CDR1 is KGHSH and CDR2 is LQKENI. Unmatched junction bases numbered 7, after V lost 4 bases and J lost 8 bases. The CDR3 has 14 amino acids.

The chain links TRBV19 to TRBJ2-7; possible D gene TRBD2, 5 bases. The CDR3 length is 13 residues. V shed 5 bases and J shed 2 bases, with 10 bases lying between them. CDR1 is LNHDA and CDR2 is SQIVND in the germline V gene (reference sequence). Here the CDR3 DNA reads TGTGCCAGTAGTCCCGGGGTCACCTACGAGCAGTACTTC. Amino acids: CASSPGVTYEQYF.

This chain uses TRBV7-6 with TRBJ2-1; 8 bases map to TRBD2. In germline, CDR1 is SGHVS, CDR2 FNYEAQ. The V and J ends lost 5 bases and 0 bases, in that order; junction bases with no gene match: 6. This CDR3 has 16 amino acids. CDR3 sequence: CASSPLRGASYNEQFF. In nucleotides, the CDR3 is TGTGCCAGCAGCCCCCTGCGGGGGGCCTCCTACAATGAGCAGTTCTTC.

The genes are TRBV30 and TRBJ1-2; maybe TRBD1 (6 bases). Germline V gives CDR1 GTSNPN, CDR2 SVGIG (reference sequence). The CDR3 contains 12 residues. V lost 3 bases and J lost 5, with 10 bases in between. The CDR3 bases are TGTGCCTGGAGCCCAGGGGATTATGGCTACACCTTC. Residues: CAWSPGDYGYTF.

The chain joins TRBV3-1 (or the pseudogene TRBV3-2) to TRBJ1-3; D remains unclear. The ends were cut back, 4 bases at V and 4 bases at J, with 11 bases in the middle. This CDR3 has 14 amino acids. CDR1 is LGHDT, CDR2 YNNKEL, per germline (reference sequence). CDR3 bases: TGTGCCAGCAGCCCTCGGGGAGAGGGAAACACCATATATTTT. Translation gives CASSPRGEGNTIYF.

The chain recombines TRBV28 with TRBJ1-4, with 7 bases that match TRBD1. Trimming took 6 bases from V and 3 from J; bases not matched to a gene: 10. Germline V gene sequence: CDR1 MDHEN, CDR2 SYDVKM. The CDR3 spans 16 residues. Written as DNA, the CDR3 is TGTGCCAGCAGAAAACCGACCGGGACAGCTAATGAAAAACTGTTTTTT. This sequence encodes CASRKPTGTANEKLFF. The whole variable domain, filled in from reference TRBV28 and TRBJ1-4, reads DVKVTQSSRYLVKRTGEKVFLECVQDMDHENMFWYRQDPGLGLRLIYFSYDVKMKEKGDIPEGYSVSREKKERFSLILESASTNQTSMYLCASRKPTGTANEKLFFGSGTQLSVL.

The V and J genes are TRBV20-1 and TRBJ1-5; maybe TRBD1 (5 bases). V lost 6 bases to trimming and J lost 5 bases, with 8 bases between them. CDR1 is DFQATT, CDR2 SNEGSKA, per germline (reference sequence). The CDR3 runs 11 residues. The chain's CDR3 is CSAQGDQPQHF. The CDR3 DNA follows: TGCAGTGCCCAAGGGGATCAGCCCCAGCATTTT.

J is TRBJ1-1 and V is TRBV4-1; 9 nucleotides match TRBD1. CDR1 is MGHRA, CDR2 YSYEKL, per germline. The ends lost 0 bases at V and 0 bases at J; junction bases unmatched: 5. The CDR3 loop spans 17 amino acids. This CDR3 reads CASSQDGTGIMNTEAFF. The CDR3, as DNA: TGCGCCAGCAGCCAAGATGGGACAGGGATCATGAACACTGAAGCTTTCTTT.

The chain recombines TRBV7-2 with TRBJ1-1; D unresolved. Trimming shortened V by 1 base and J by 2 bases, and 11 bases separated the two germline ends. This CDR3 has 15 residues. Germline values: CDR1 SGHTA, CDR2 FQGNSA. CDR3 bases: TGTGCCAGCAGCTTAGTTGGCAGGCATAACACTGAAGCTTTCTTT. Its protein is CASSLVGRHNTEAFF.

The gene calls are TRBV3-1 (or the pseudogene TRBV3-2) and TRBJ1-1; D not resolved. Germline-derived CDR1 and CDR2 are LGHDT and YNNKEL (reference sequence). CDR3 length equals 17 residues. V lost 0 bases to trimming and J lost 3 bases, with 17 bases between them. The CDR3 coding sequence is TGTGCCAGCAGCCAAGAGGGCGGAGGTATATTAGACACTGAAGCTTTCTTT. Its protein is CASSQEGGGILDTEAFF.

This clone turned up a few times. V usage is TRBV30 and J usage is TRBJ1-1; D is unresolved. The CDR3 is 10 residues long. In germline, CDR1 is GTSNPN, CDR2 SVGIG (reference sequence). V shed 1 base and J shed 9 bases, with 6 bases lying between them. CDR3 sequence: CAWSGRKAFF. Here the CDR3 DNA reads TGTGCCTGGAGTGGCAGGAAAGCTTTCTTT.

This clone has more than one count but fewer than ten. The chain carries TRBV6-5 and TRBJ2-7; 7 positions agree with TRBD1. The CDR3 totals 14 residues. Germline V gives CDR1 MNHEY, CDR2 SVGAGI. The J segment lost 7 bases and the V segment lost 0 bases, leaving 6 bases of the junction unmatched. CDR3 in DNA: TGTGCCAGCAGTTACTCGAAGGGGGCTCTGGAGCAGTACTTC. The encoded protein is CASSYSKGALEQYF.

This rearrangement joins TRBV6-6 to TRBJ1-1; 8 bases are a match to TRBD1. Germline CDR1 MNHNY, CDR2 SVGAGI (reference sequence). After removal of 5 bases from V and 4 bases from J, the junction contained 12 bases not matched to a gene. There are 16 residues in the CDR3. The CDR3 sequence: CASSLPDRERSTEAFF. CDR3 DNA: TGTGCCAGCAGTCTCCCGGACAGGGAAAGGAGCACTGAAGCTTTCTTT.

DNA of the CDR3: TGTGCCAGCAGCGTGAGAGCGGGGGGGCAGGCAGATACGCAGTATTTT. Translated: CASSVRAGGQADTQYF. The genes are TRBV9 and TRBJ2-3, with 10 bases identical to TRBD2. V trimming: 2 bases; J trimming: 4 bases; junction bases outside the gene matches: 7. Germline lookup yields CDR1 SGDLS and CDR2 YYNGEE. The length of the CDR3 is 16 residues.

This clone was detected only once. The chain carries TRBV10-3 and TRBJ2-7; tentatively, D is TRBD2 (7 bases). This CDR3 is 15 amino acids long. CDR1 and CDR2 (germline): ENHRY, SYGVKD. Trimming shortened V by 2 bases and J by 0 bases, and 11 bases separated the two germline ends. CDR3 region: CAISETGTTSYEQYF. As DNA, the CDR3 is TGTGCCATCAGTGAGACAGGGACTACCTCCTACGAGCAGTACTTC.

The chain uses TRBV30 and TRBJ1-5; D perhaps matches TRBD1 (6 bases). V was clipped by 2 bases and J by 5 bases, with 16 bases between them. CDR3 length equals 15 residues. Germline values: CDR1 GTSNPN, CDR2 SVGIG (reference sequence). CDR3 residues: CAWSPRRGGYQPQHF. The CDR3 DNA reads TGTGCCTGGAGTCCTCGAAGGGGGGGCTATCAGCCCCAGCATTTT.

This clone appeared once. V usage is TRBV4-3 and J usage is TRBJ2-7; 10 positions agree with TRBD2. The CDR3 length is 15 residues. Germline CDR1 reads LGHNA; CDR2 reads YSLEER. With V trimmed by 1 base and J by 3 bases, 3 bases remained unmatched. The CDR3 region has the DNA TGCGCCAGCAGCCAAGGGACTAGCGGAGTCTACGAGCAGTACTTC. Protein: CASSQGTSGVYEQYF.

The rearrangement links TRBV6-5 to TRBJ2-2; no clear D gene. Germline loops: CDR1 MNHEY, CDR2 SVGAGI. The CDR3 sequence is 14 residues long. V dropped 2 bases and J dropped 6 bases, with 10 bases sitting between them. CDR3 loop: CASSYATASGELFF. DNA for the CDR3: TGTGCCAGCAGTTACGCAACAGCATCCGGGGAGCTGTTTTTT.

V is TRBV19 and J is TRBJ1-3; 7 positions match TRBD1. Per the germline V gene, CDR1 is LNHDA and CDR2 is SQIVND (reference sequence). Trimming at V came to 4 bases and at J to 0 bases, leaving 6 bases not matched to a gene. This CDR3 contains 16 residues. The CDR3 DNA reads as TGTGCCAGTAGTACGTACAGGGGCACCTCTGGAAACACCATATATTTT. The encoded protein is CASSTYRGTSGNTIYF. Together with reference TRBV19 and TRBJ1-3, the CDR3 gives the full variable domain: DGGITQSPKYLFRKEGQNVTLSCEQNLNHDAMYWYRQDPGQGLRLIYYSQIVNDFQKGDIAEGYSVSREKKESFPLTVTSAQKNPTAFYLCASSTYRGTSGNTIYFGEGSWLTVV.

The rearrangement joins TRBV9 to TRBJ2-6; TRBD2 matches 8 bases. CDR1 and CDR2 from the germline V gene are SGDLS and YYNGEE. CDR3 length: 17 residues. The V and J ends lost 0 bases and 4 bases, in that order; junction bases with no gene match: 6. The CDR3 loop reads CASSVELAGTGANVLTF. In DNA form, the CDR3 reads TGTGCCAGCAGCGTAGAGTTAGCGGGGACCGGGGCCAACGTCCTGACTTTC. The full variable domain, its missing parts supplied by reference TRBV9 and TRBJ2-6, is DSGVTQTPKHLITATGQRVTLRCSPRSGDLSVYWYQQSLDQGLQFLIQYYNGEERAKGNILERFSAQQFPDLHSELNLSSLELGDSALYFCASSVELAGTGANVLTFGAGSRLTVL.

The CDR3 nucleotides are TGTGCCAGCAGTGAAATTTCAGGGCTGAACACTGAAGCTTTCTTT. Its translation is CASSEISGLNTEAFF. This sequence joins TRBV6-1 and TRBJ1-1; the D gene is possibly TRBD1 (5 bases). This CDR3 has 15 residues. V was trimmed by 2 bases and J by 0 bases, leaving 10 bases between them. CDR1 is MNHNS, CDR2 SASEGT, per germline.

The chain employs TRBV12-3 or TRBV12-4 and TRBJ2-3; the D is unclear. Trimming pared 6 bases from V and 0 bases from J, leaving 4 bases between. The CDR3 contains 12 residues. In nucleotides, the CDR3 is TGTGCCAGCAGCGAGAGCACAGATACGCAGTATTTT. Amino acids: CASSESTDTQYF.

The V gene is TRBV5-1, the J gene TRBJ2-3; a weak D match, TRBD1 (5 bases). V lost 0 bases to trimming and J lost 5 bases, with 10 bases between them. This CDR3 has 14 amino acids. The germline V gene has CDR1 SGHRS and CDR2 YFSETQ. CDR3 protein: CASSLDGTGDTQYF. The CDR3 nucleotides read TGCGCCAGCAGCTTGGATGGCACAGGAGATACGCAGTATTTT. Full variable domain (missing parts from reference TRBV5-1 and TRBJ2-3): KAGVTQTPRYLIKTRGQQVTLSCSPISGHRSVSWYQQTPGQGLQFLFEYFSETQRNKGNFPGRFSGRQFSNSRSEMNVSTLELGDSALYLCASSLDGTGDTQYFGPGTRLTVL.

The chain combines TRBV12-3 or TRBV12-4 with TRBJ1-3, with D perhaps matching TRBD1 (5 bases). The CDR3 has 13 amino acids. V gave up 1 base and J gave up 4 bases, with 5 bases separating them. CDR3 protein: CASSLGGGNTIYF. The CDR3 coding sequence is TGTGCCAGCAGTTTAGGGGGCGGAAACACCATATATTTT.

The rearrangement joins TRBV19 to TRBJ1-4; D uncertain. Germline V gene sequence: CDR1 LNHDA, CDR2 SQIVND (reference sequence). V lost 4 bases, J lost 1 base, and 10 bases lay in between. This CDR3 has 15 amino acids. The DNA of the CDR3 is TGTGCCAGTAGTACCCCTCGGGGAACTAATGAAAAACTGTTTTTT. The encoded protein is CASSTPRGTNEKLFF.

The chain combines TRBV9 with TRBJ2-3; D may be TRBD1 (8 bases). The CDR3 consists of 14 residues. Trimming removed 2 bases from V and 5 bases from J, with 12 bases in between. The germline V gene encodes CDR1 SGDLS and CDR2 YYNGEE. The CDR3 nucleotides are TGTGCCAGCAGCGTTAACAGGGGGGGAGATACGCAGTATTTT. Its protein is CASSVNRGGDTQYF.

The V and J genes are TRBV6-1 and TRBJ2-1, with 11 bases matching TRBD2. V trimming: 3 bases; J trimming: 7 bases; junction bases outside the gene matches: 8. The germline V gene has CDR1 MNHNS and CDR2 SASEGT. The length of the CDR3 is 16 residues. DNA for the CDR3: TGTGCCAGCAGTGAGGGACTAGCGGCGGCCCAAAATGAGCAGTTCTTC. Translating it yields CASSEGLAAAQNEQFF.

This clone was seen a few times. This chain joins TRBV5-6 and TRBJ1-5; D is uncertain. CDR1 is SGHDT, CDR2 YYEEEE, per germline. The germline V and J ends were trimmed by 0 bases and 4 bases, with 11 bases remaining between them. This CDR3 comprises 15 residues. The CDR3 DNA reads TGTGCCAGCAGCTTGGGGCAGGCTGGAAATCAGCCCCAGCATTTT. Encoded protein: CASSLGQAGNQPQHF.

In its sample, this clone was seen once. This chain joins TRBV9 and TRBJ2-1; 8 nucleotides agree with TRBD2. Germline CDR1 and CDR2: SGDLS and YYNGEE. The J segment lost 8 bases and the V segment lost 3 bases, leaving 10 bases of the junction unmatched. The CDR3 is 15 amino acids. The CDR3 DNA reads TGTGCCAGCAGCGAAGGGACTAGTCTTCTCCATGAGCAGTTCTTC. It is translated as CASSEGTSLLHEQFF.